This T cell receptor beta chain is from a study of T-cell memory formation after mild COVID-19. Whole-study results and caveats: Clones contracting across day 15 to 85 had a balanced CD4/CD8 profile; later expanding clones leaned CD4+. Several responding clones turned up in pre-infection memory, indicating that cross-reactive memory may have taken part.

One entry per CDR3 protein results from TCRdb running MiXCR on the 5' RACE reads. This sample has hundreds of thousands of distinct CDR3 sequences, with under 15% found just once. Regarding this clonotype: Its antigen is not identified.

The sample comprised PBMCs or a T cell subset sorted from them (not recorded which). This receptor was identified in a man between 18 and 29 years old who had mild COVID-19 (a few samples of this study predate the infection). Cell type and time point are not known.

The DNA for the CDR3 is TGTGCCAGCACCGACGATAGGTGGGGCGAAGGATACTTC. This gives the protein CASTDDRWGEGYF. The chain recombines TRBV2 with TRBJ2-7, with a possible D match to TRBD1 (5 bases). This CDR3 region has 13 residues. Trimming shortened V by 7 bases and J by 13 bases, and 23 bases separated the two germline ends. CDR1 is SNHLY, CDR2 FYNNEI, per germline.